The source of this T cell receptor (beta chain) is a study of T-cell memory formation after mild COVID-19. Looking at the study overall: Largely, TCR clusters stayed within a single donor. Findings and limits, study-wide: CM and EM subsets held most contracting CD4+ clones; EMRA held CD8+ ones.

Notes on this clonotype: What it recognizes is unknown.

A 5'RACE reaction primed in the constant segment made cDNA libraries of TCR alpha and TCR beta, and these carried sample barcodes and UMIs. From the 5' RACE reads, TCRdb called clonotypes with MiXCR, one entry per CDR3 protein. This table holds around 420,000 distinct CDR3 sequences, approximately 24% found once. J lost 0 bases, V lost 2 bases, and 14 bases had no gene match. The germline CDR1 and CDR2 sequences are SEHNR and FQNEAQ (reference sequence). CDR3 size: 19 residues. This chain uses TRBV7-9 with TRBJ2-3; 7 bases are shared with TRBD2. The sample was PBMCs or a T cell subset sorted from them (not recorded which). The TCR comes from an adult woman who had mild COVID-19 (a few samples of this study predate the infection). Cell type and time point are not known. The CDR3 spells CASSLPPSMWGGSTDTQYF. DNA for the CDR3: TGTGCCAGCAGCTTACCCCCTAGTATGTGGGGGGGGAGCACAGATACGCAGTATTTT.